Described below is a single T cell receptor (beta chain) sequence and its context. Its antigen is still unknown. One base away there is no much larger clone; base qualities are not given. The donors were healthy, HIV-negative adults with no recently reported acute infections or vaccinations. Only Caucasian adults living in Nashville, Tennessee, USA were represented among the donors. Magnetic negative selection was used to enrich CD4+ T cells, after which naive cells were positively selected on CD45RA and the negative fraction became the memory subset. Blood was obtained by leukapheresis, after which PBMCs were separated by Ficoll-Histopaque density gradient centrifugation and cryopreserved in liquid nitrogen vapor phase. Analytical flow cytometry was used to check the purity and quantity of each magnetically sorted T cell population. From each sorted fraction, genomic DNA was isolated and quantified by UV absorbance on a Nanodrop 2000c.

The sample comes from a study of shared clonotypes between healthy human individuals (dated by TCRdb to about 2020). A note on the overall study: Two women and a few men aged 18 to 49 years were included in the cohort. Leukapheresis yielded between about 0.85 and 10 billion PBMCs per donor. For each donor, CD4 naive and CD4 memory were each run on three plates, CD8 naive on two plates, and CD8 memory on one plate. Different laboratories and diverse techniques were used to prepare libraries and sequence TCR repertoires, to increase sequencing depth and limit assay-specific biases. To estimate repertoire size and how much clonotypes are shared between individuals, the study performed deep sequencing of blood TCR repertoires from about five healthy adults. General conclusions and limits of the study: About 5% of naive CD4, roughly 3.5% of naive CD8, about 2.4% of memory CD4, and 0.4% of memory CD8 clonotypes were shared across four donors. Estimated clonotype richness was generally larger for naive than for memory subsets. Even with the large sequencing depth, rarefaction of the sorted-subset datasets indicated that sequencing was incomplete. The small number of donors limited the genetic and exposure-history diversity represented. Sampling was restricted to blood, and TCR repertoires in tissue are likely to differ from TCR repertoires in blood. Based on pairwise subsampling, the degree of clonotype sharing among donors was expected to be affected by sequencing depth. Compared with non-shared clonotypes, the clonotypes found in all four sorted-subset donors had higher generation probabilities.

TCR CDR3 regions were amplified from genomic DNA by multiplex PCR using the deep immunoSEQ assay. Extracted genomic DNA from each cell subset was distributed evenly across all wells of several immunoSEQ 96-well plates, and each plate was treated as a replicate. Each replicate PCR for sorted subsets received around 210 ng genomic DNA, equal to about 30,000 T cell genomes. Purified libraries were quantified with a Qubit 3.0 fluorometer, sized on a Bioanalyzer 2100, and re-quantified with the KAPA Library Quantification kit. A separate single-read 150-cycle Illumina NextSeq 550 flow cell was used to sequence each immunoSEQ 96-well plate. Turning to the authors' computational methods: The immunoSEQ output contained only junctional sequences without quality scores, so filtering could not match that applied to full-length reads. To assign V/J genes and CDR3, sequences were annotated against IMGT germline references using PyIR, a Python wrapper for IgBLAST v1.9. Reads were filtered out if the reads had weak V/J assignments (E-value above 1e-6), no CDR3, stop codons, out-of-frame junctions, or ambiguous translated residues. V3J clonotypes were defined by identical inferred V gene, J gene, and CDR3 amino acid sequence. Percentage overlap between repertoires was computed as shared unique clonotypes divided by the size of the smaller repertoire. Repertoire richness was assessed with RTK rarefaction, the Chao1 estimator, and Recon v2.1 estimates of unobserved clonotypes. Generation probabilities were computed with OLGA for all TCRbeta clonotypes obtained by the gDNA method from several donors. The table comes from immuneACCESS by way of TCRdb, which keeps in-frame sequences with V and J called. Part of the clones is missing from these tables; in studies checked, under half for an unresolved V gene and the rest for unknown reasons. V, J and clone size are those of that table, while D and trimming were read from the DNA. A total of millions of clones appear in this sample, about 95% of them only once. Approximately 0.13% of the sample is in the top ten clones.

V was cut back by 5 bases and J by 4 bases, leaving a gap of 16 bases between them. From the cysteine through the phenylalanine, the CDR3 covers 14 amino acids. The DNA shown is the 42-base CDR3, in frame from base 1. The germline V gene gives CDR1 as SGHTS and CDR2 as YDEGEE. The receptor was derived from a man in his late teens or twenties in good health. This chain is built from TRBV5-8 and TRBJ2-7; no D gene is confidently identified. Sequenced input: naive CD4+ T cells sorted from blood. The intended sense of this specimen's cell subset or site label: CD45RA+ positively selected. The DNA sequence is TGTGCCAGCAGTAACGACACGGATACGTACGAGCAGTACTTC. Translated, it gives CASSNDTDTYEQYF.